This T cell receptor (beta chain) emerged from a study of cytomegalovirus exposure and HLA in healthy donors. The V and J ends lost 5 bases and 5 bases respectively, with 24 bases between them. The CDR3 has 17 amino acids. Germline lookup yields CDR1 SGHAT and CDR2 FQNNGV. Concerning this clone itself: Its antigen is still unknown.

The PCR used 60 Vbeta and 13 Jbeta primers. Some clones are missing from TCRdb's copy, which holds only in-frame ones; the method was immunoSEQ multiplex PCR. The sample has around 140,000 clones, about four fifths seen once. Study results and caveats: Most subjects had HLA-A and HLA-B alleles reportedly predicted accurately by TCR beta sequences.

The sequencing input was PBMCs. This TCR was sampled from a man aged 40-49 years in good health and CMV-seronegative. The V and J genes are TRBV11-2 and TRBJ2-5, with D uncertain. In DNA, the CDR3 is TGTGCCAGCAGCCCGTCGCGCGGCGTTGAAGTGCGGGAGACCCAGTACTTC. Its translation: CASSPSRGVEVRETQYF.